A single TCR beta chain is shown here with its context. What it binds is not known. Germline V gene data show CDR1 as SGHTA and CDR2 as FQGNSA. CDR3 length: 18 amino acids. Naive CD8+ T cells had a CD45RO-CCR7+CD27+CD95- phenotype. This sample stems from a study of CXCR3-negative and CXCR3-positive naive CD8 T cells. Regarding the study as a whole: Fresh PBMCs served for most assays, and CXCR3 expression fell partially after cryopreservation. TRB CDR3 hydrophobicity was greater in CXCR3-positive naive cells than in CXCR3-negative naive cells. Naive subsets were similarly diverse, while memory CD8+ repertoires were much less diverse. Naive subsets did not differ in surface CD5, and TRB CDR3 properties served to infer TCR strength.

TRB cDNA was prepared as libraries by UMI-labeled 5' RACE. TCRdb reprocessed the 5' RACE reads; each CDR3 protein has one entry and no DNA is given. Seen in this sample are roughly 61,000 distinct CDR3 sequences; the ten most common clones hold about 0.49%. The V gene is TRBV7-2, the J gene TRBJ1-5; the TCRdb D gene call, TRBD1, has no DNA to confirm it. This TCR derives from a human donor in good health. Some clones in this sample may be carry-over from other donors' samples. Sequencing was carried out using naive CXCR3+ CD8+ T cells from blood. Subset here: CD45RO-CCR7+CD27+CD95- naive CD8+ T cells expressing CXCR3 (TNR3+). The CDR3: CASSLANRRAGSNQPQHF.